This T cell receptor (beta chain) was found in a study of beta chain features in type 1 diabetes. cDNA synthesis used the whole RNA isolate, giving expressed TCRB sequences. Sequencing was performed with immunoSEQ multiplex PCR; in TCRdb, only in-frame clones are kept and a portion is missing. This table has 200,000 to 250,000 clones, approximately 70% appearing once. J was trimmed by 3 bases and V by 6 bases; bases with no gene match: 13. The CDR3 is 17 amino acids. Looked up from germline, CDR1 is SGHAT and CDR2 is FQNNGV. This clone was seen a handful of times. Sequenced: naive CD4+ T cells from blood. This TCR came from a man aged 25-40 years in good health. The V call is TRBV11-2, the J call TRBJ2-1; 8 nucleotides line up with TRBD2. The CDR3 bases are TGTGCCAGCAGAATACCGGGGTTGCGGGAGGACTACAATGAGCAGTTCTTC. It specifies CASRIPGLREDYNEQFF.